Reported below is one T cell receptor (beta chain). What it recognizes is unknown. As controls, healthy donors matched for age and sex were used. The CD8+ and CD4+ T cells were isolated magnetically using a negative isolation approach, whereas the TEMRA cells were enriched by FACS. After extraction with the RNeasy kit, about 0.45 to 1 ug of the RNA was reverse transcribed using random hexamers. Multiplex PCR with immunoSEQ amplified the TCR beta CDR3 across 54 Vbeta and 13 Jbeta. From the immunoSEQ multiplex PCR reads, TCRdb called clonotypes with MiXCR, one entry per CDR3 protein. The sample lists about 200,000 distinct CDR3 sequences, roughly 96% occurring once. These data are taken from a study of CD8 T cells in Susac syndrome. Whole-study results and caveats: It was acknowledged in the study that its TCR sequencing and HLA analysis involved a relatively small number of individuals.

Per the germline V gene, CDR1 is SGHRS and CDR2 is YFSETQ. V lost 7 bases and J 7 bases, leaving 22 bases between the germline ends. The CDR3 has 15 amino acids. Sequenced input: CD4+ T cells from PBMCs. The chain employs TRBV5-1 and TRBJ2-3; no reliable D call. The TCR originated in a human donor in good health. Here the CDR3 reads CASGSVLGTPHTQYF. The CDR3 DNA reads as TGCGCCAGCGGCTCGGTTCTGGGAACCCCTCATACGCAGTATTTT.